This T cell receptor (beta chain) was retrieved from a study of PD-L1 blockade in urothelial cancer. Turning to the study itself: Analyses used blood from 3 weeks (second dose) and 6 weeks after treatment start.

Germline V CDR1 and CDR2: SGHRS, YFSETQ. Trimming removed 2 bases from V and 2 bases from J; junction bases left unmatched: 2. This CDR3 region has 14 residues. The time point denotes: peripheral blood 6 weeks after treatment start. Produced via immunoSEQ multiplex PCR; TCRdb's table is partial and in-frame only. The data contain roughly 25,000 clones, around 82% of them singletons. The sample was PBMCs, taken around atezolizumab (anti-PD-L1) treatment. The clonotype was recovered from a man aged 70 or older with urothelial cancer. The chain couples TRBV5-1 to TRBJ2-7, with 9 bases fitting TRBD1. CDR3 sequence (DNA): TGCGCCAGCAGCTTAGGGACAGGGACCTACGAGCAGTACTTC. Translation: CASSLGTGTYEQYF.